This T cell receptor beta chain is drawn from a study of tumor and adjacent non-tumor tissue in lung cancer. V was pared by 0 bases and J by 3 bases, with 10 bases between. Germline V gives CDR1 SGHRS, CDR2 YFSETQ. This CDR3 comprises 14 residues. This clonotype was seen a single time. No cell sorting was done before RNA was extracted from the tissue. Three rounds of nested PCR, following a modified ARM-PCR protocol, produced the TCRbeta library. From the multiplex PCR reads, TCRdb called clonotypes with MiXCR, one entry per CDR3 protein. The profile shows under 100,000 distinct CDR3 sequences, around two thirds of them singletons.

The V gene is TRBV5-1, the J gene TRBJ2-7, with D maybe TRBD1 (5 bases). This clonotype was obtained from a woman aged 70-85 years with non-small cell lung cancer. Sequenced material: lung tumor tissue. CDR3 residues: CASSLDRQSYEQYF. The CDR3 nucleotides are TGCGCCAGCAGCTTGGACAGGCAGAGCTACGAGCAGTACTTC.